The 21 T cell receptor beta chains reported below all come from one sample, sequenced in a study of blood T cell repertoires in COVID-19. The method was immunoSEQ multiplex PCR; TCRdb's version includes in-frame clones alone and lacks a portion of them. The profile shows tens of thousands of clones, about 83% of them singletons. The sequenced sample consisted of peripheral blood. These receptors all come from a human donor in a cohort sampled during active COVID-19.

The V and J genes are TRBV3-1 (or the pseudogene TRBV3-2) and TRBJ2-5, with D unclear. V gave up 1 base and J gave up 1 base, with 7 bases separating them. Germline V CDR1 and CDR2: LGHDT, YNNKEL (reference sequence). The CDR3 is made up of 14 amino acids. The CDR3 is CASSQGSSQETQYF. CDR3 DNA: TGTGCCAGCAGCCAAGGTAGCAGCCAAGAGACCCAGTACTTC.

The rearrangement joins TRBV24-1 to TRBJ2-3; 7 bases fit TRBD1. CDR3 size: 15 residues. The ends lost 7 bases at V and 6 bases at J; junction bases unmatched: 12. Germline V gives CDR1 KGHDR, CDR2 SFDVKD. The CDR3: CATSTRQGARDTQYF. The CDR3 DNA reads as TGTGCCACCAGCACCAGACAGGGAGCAAGGGATACGCAGTATTTT.

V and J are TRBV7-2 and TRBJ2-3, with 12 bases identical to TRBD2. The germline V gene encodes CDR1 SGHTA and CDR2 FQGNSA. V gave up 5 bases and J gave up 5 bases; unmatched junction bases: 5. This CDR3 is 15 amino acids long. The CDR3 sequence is CASSLLAGGRDTQYF. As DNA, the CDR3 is TGTGCCAGCAGCCTACTAGCGGGGGGCCGAGATACGCAGTATTTT.

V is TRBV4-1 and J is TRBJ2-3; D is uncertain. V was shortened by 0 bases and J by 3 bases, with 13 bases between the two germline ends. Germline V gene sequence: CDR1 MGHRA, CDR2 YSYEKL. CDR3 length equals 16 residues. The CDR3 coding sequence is TGCGCCAGCAGCCAAGAATTGGCTAGAGGTACAGATACGCAGTATTTT. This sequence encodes CASSQELARGTDTQYF.

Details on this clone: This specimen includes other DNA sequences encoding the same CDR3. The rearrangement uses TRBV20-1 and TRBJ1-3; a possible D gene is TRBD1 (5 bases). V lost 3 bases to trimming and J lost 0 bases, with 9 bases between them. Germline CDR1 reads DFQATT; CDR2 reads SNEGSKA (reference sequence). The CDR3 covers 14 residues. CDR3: CSASDRGSGNTIYF. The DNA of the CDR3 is TGCAGTGCTAGTGATAGGGGCTCTGGAAACACCATATATTTT.

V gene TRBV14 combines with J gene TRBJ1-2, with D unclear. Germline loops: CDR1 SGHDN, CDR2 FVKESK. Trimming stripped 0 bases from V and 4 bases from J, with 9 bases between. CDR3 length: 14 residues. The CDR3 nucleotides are TGTGCCAGCAGCCAAGATCATGCAGGCTATGGCTACACCTTC. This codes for CASSQDHAGYGYTF.

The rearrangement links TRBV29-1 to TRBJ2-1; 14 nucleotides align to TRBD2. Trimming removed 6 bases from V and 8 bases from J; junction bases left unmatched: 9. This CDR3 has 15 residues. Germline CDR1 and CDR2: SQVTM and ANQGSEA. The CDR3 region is CSVNPGTSGSYEQFF. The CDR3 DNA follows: TGCAGCGTCAACCCCGGGACTAGCGGGAGTTATGAGCAGTTCTTC.

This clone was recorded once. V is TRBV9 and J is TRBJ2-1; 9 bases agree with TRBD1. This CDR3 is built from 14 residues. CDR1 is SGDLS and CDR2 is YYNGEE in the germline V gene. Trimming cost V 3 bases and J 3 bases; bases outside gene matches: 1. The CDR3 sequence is CASSETGGYNEQFF. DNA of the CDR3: TGTGCCAGCAGCGAGACAGGGGGCTACAATGAGCAGTTCTTC.

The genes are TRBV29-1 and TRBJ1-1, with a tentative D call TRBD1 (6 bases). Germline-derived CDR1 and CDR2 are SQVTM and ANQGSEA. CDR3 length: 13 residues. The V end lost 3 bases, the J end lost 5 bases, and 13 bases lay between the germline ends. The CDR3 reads CSVDQGLGTEAFF. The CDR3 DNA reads TGCAGCGTTGATCAGGGGCTGGGGACTGAAGCTTTCTTT.

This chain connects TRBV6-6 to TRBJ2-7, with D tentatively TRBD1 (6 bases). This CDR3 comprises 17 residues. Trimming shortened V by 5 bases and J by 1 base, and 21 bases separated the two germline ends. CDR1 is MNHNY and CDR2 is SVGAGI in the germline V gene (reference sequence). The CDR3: CASSPLGEIQGSYEQYF. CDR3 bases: TGTGCCAGCAGTCCACTCGGCGAGATACAGGGATCCTACGAGCAGTACTTC.

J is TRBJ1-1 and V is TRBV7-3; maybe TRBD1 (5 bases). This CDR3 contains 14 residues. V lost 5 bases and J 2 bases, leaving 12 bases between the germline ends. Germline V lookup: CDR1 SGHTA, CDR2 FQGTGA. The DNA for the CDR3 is TGTGCCAGCAGCCAAAGGGGAGGTAACACTGAAGCTTTCTTT. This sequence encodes CASSQRGGNTEAFF.

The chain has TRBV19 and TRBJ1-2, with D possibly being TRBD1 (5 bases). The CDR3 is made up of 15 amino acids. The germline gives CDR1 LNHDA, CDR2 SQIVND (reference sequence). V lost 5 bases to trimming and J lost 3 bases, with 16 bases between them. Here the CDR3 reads CASSPSGTQYYGYTF. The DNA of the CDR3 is TGTGCCAGTAGTCCTAGCGGGACCCAATACTATGGCTACACCTTC. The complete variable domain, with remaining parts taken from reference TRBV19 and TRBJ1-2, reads DGGITQSPKYLFRKEGQNVTLSCEQNLNHDAMYWYRQDPGQGLRLIYYSQIVNDFQKGDIAEGYSVSREKKESFPLTVTSAQKNPTAFYLCASSPSGTQYYGYTFGSGTRLTVV.

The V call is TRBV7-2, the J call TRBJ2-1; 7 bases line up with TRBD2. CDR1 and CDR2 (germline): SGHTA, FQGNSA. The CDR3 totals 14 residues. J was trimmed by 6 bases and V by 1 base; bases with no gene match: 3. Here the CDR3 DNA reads TGTGCCAGCAGCTTAGGCCCTAGCGGCAATGAGCAGTTCTTC. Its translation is CASSLGPSGNEQFF.

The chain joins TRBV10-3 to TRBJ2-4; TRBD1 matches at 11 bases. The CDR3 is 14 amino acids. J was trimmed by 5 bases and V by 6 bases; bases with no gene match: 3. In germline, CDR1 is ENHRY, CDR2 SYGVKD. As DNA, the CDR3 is TGTGCCATCAGACCGGGACAGGGGGAAAACATTCAGTACTTC. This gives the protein CAIRPGQGENIQYF.

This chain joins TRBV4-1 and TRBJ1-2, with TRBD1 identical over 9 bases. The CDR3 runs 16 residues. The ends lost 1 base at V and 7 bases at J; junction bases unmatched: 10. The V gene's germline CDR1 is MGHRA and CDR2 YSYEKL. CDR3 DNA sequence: TGCGCCAGCAGCCAAGTCCCGGGACAGGGTTCGGGTGGCTACACCTTC. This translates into CASSQVPGQGSGGYTF.

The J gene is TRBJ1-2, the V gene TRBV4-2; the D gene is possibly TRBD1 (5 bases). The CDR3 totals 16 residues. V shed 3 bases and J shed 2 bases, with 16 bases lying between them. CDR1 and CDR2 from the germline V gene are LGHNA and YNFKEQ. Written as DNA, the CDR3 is TGTGCCAGCAGCCAGGGTCGTGGACACACCAACTATGGCTACACCTTC. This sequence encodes CASSQGRGHTNYGYTF.

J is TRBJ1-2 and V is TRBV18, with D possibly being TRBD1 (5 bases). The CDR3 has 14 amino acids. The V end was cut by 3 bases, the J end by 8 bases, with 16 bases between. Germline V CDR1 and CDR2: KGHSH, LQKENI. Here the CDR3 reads CASSPQRGREGYTF. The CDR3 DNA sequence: TGTGCCAGCTCACCCCAAAGGGGTCGAGAAGGCTACACCTTC.

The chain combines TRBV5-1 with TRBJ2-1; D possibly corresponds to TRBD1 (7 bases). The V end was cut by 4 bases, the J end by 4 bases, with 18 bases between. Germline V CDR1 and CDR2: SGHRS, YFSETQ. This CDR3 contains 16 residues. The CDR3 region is CASSRGDSGRYNEQFF. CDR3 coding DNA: TGCGCCAGCAGCCGCGGGGACAGCGGAAGATACAATGAGCAGTTCTTC.

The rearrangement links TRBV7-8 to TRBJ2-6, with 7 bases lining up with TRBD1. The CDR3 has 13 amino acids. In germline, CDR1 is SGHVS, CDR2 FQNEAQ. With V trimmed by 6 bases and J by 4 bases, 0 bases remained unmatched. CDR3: CASRDRGANVLTF. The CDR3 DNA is TGTGCCAGCAGGGACAGGGGGGCCAACGTCCTGACTTTC.

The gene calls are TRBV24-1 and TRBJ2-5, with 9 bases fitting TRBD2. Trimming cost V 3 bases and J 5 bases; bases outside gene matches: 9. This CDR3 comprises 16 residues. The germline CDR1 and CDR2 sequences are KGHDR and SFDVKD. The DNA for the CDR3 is TGTGCCACCAGTGATCCAGGGACTAGCTCGGGGGAGACCCAGTACTTC. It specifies CATSDPGTSSGETQYF.

CDR3 loop: CASSAGTLRDQPQHF. CDR3 bases: TGTGCCAGCAGCGCCGGGACACTCAGGGATCAGCCCCAGCATTTT. V usage is TRBV5-8 and J usage is TRBJ1-5; D possibly corresponds to TRBD1 (6 bases). The CDR3 has 15 residues. V was trimmed by 4 bases and J by 5 bases, leaving 16 bases between them. The germline V gene encodes CDR1 SGHTS and CDR2 YDEGEE.